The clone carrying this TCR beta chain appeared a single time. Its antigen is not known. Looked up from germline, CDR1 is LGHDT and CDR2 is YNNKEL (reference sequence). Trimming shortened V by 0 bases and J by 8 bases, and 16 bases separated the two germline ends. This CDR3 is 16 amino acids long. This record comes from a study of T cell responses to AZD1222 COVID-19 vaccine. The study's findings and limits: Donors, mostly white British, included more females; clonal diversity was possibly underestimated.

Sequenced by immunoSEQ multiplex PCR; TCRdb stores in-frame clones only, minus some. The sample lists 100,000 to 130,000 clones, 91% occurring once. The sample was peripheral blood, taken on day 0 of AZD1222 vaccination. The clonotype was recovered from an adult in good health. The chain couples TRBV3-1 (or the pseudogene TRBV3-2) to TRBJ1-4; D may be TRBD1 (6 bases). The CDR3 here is CASSQDPFRGGEKLFF. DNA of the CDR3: TGTGCCAGCAGCCAAGATCCGTTTAGGGGGGGGGAAAAACTGTTTTTT.